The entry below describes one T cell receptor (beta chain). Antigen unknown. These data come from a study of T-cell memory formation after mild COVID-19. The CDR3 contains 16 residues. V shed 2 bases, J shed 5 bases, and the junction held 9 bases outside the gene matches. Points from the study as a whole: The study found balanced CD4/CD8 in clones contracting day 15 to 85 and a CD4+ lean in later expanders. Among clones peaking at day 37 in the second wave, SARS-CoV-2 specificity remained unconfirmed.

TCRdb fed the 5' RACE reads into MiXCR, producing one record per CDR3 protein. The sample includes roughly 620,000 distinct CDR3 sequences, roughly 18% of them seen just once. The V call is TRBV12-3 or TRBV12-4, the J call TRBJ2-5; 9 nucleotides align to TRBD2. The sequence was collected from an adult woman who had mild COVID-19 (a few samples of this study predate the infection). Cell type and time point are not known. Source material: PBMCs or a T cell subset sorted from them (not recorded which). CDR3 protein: CASSLMASGTGETQYF. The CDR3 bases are TGTGCCAGCAGTTTAATGGCTAGCGGGACCGGGGAGACCCAGTACTTC.